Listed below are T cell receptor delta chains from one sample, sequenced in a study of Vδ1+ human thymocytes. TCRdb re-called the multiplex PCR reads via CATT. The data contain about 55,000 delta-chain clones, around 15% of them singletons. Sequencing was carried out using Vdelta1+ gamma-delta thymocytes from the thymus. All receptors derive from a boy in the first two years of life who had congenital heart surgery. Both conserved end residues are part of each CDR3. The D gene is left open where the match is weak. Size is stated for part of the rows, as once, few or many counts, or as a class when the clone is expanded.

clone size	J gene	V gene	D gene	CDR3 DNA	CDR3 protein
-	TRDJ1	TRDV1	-	TGTGCTCTTGGGGAACTTTCCTTCCACGGCCCATTTGACCCCCACACCGATAAACTCATCTTT	CALGELSFHGPFDPHTDKLIF
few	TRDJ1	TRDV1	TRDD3	TGTGCTCTTGGGGCTCCTCGAACTGGGGGATACCCCTTAGGTAAATGCACCGATAAACTCATCTTT	CALGAPRTGGYPLGKCTDKLIF
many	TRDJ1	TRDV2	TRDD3	TGTGCCTGTGACACCCTAATACTGGGGGATACGCGGTTCACGTATCGACTCATCTTT	CACDTLILGDTRFTYRLIF
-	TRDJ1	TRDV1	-	TGTGCTCTTGGGGAACCGAACAAACCCATCTTT	CALGEPNKPIF
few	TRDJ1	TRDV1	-	TGTGCTCTTGGGGAACCCGATAAACTCATCTTT	CALGEPDKLIF
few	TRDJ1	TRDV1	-	TGTGCTCTTGGGTCCCGGAGCCGTACTGGGATCGATAAACTCATCTTT	CALGSRSRTGIDKLIF
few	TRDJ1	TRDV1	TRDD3	TGTGCTCTTGGGGACCGCCCTGGGGGATACGCTTTGGCCGATAAACTCATCTTT	CALGDRPGGYALADKLIF
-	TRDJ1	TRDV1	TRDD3	TGTGCTCTTGGATCGATCTCACTGGGGGATACCGGTAAACTCATCTTT	CALGSISLGDTGKLIF
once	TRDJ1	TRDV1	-	TGTGCTCTTCGAAAATCATCTAGGGGGGTGTACACCGATAAACTCATCTTT	CALRKSSRGVYTDKLIF
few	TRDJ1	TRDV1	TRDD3	TGTGCTCTTGGGAACCAGCTCCTTTTTGCTGGGGGAACTAGGGGGTACACCGATAAACTCATCTTT	CALGNQLLFAGGTRGYTDKLIF
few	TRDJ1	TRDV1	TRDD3	TGTGCTCTTGGGGAACCGGCAAAGGATCCTCCCCGTACTGGGGGATACCCCGATAAACTCATCTTT	CALGEPAKDPPRTGGYPDKLIF
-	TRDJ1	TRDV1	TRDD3	TGTGCTCTTGGGGAACTTCTACCTGGGGGAACCCTGTACACCGATAAACTCATCTTT	CALGELLPGGTLYTDKLIF
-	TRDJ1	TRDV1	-	TGTGCTCTTGGGGAACTTCCTCCCCTGTTCCCGTACACCGATAAACTCATCTTT	CALGELPPLFPYTDKLIF
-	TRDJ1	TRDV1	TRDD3	TGTGCTCTTGGGGCCGTGGCCACCTTCCCCTTGACTGGGGGACTTACCGATAAACTCATCTTT	CALGAVATFPLTGGLTDKLIF
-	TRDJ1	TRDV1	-	TGTGCTCTTGTATCGATGGGAGGGTACACCGATAAACTCATCTTT	CALVSMGGYTDKLIF
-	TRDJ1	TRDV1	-	TGTGCTCTTGGGGAACTTTCCCTCATCCGCGAGCAGGAGAGCTTGGGGGTAACCGATAAACTCATCTTT	CALGELSLIREQESLGVTDKLIF
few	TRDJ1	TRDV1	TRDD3	TGTGCTCTCAATTCCCTGACTGGGGGAAACACCGATAAACTCATCTTT	CALNSLTGGNTDKLIF
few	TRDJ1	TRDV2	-	TGTGCCTGTTACAACTTCTTTCCACGCACTTTTCTAACCGATAAACTCATCTTT	CACYNFFPRTFLTDKLIF
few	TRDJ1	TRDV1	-	TGTGCTCTTGGGGAACCACTTCCTACGGTTACTGGGGGGACTAAACTCATCTTT	CALGEPLPTVTGGTKLIF
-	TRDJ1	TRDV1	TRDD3	TGTGCTCTTGGGGAACTCCGTCCTCCCACCCGGGGGATCGACGATAAACTCATCTTT	CALGELRPPTRGIDDKLIF
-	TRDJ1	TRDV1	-	TGTGCTCTTGGGGAAGCGAGGTGCACCGATAAACTCATCTTT	CALGEARCTDKLIF
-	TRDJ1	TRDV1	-	TGTGCTCTTGGGGAACGTGGGGGCCCCTACACCGATAAACTCATCTTT	CALGERGGPYTDKLIF
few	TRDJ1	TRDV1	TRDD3	TGTGCTCTTGGGGAACAGCGCCCTTGTGGGGGATTACTCATCTTT	CALGEQRPCGGLLIF
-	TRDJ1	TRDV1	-	TGTGCTCTTGGGGAGTTGGGTCCCTGGTGTGACACCGATAAACTCATCTTT	CALGELGPWCDTDKLIF
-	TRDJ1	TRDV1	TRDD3	TGTGCTCTTGGGGACCTCACCGGGTTCCCTACGGACAGGTTAAGTACTGGGGGCCCTGGTCGGCTCATCTTT	CALGDLTGFPTDRLSTGGPGRLIF
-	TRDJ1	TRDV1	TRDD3	TGTGCTCTTTTCCTGGGGATACCCACCGATAAACTCATCTTT	CALFLGIPTDKLIF
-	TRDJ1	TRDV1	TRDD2	TGTGCTCTTGGGGGCAGACTTCCTACCGTTATACGACCTCACATTCCCTCCACGGATAAACTCATCTTT	CALGGRLPTVIRPHIPSTDKLIF
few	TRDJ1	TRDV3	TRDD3	TGTGCCTTCCCTACGCCACCTTGTTACTGGGGCCCAATCGACACCGATAAACTCATCTTT	CAFPTPPCYWGPIDTDKLIF
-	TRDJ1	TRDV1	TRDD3	TGTGCTCTTGGGGAACTTTGGGGGATACCGTCTCGGGCCGATAAACTCATCTTT	CALGELWGIPSRADKLIF
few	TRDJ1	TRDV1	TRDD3	TGTGCTCTTGCTGGGGGAAGGTACACCGATAAACTCATCTTT	CALAGGRYTDKLIF
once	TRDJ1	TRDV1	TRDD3	TGTGCTCTTGGGGCCATTTGGCTGGGGGCTCGTTTAAGACAAGGCACCGATAAACTCATCTTT	CALGAIWLGARLRQGTDKLIF
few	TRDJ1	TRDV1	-	TGTGCTCTTGGGGAGGCCTCCTACTGGGCTCGGGGTCCCGATAAACTCATCTTT	CALGEASYWARGPDKLIF
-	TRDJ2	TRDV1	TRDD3	TGTGCTCTTGGGGTTCCGCCTCCGTACTGGGGGATACGAAATCCGGCAGCACAACTCTTCTTT	CALGVPPPYWGIRNPAAQLFF
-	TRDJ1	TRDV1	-	TGTGCTGTTGGGATGACCCCCCTGTACACCGATAAACTCATCTTT	CAVGMTPLYTDKLIF
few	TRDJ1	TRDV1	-	TGTGCTCTTGGCCCTTGGGGGGACATTACCGATAAACTCATCTTT	CALGPWGDITDKLIF
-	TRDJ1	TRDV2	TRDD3	TGTGCCTGTGACACGCCCTTCCGACTGGGGGATATTCTGTACACCGATAAACTCATCTTT	CACDTPFRLGDILYTDKLIF
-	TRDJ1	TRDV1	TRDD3	TGTGCTCTTGGGGAATATTCGCCGTACTGGGGGATACAGGCGGGTAAACTCATCTTT	CALGEYSPYWGIQAGKLIF
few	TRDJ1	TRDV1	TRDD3	TGTGCTCTTGGGGAGGGTCCTAAAACCTGGGGGATTACCGATTCGGACGATAAACTCATCTTT	CALGEGPKTWGITDSDDKLIF
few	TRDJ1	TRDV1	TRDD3	TGTGCTCTTGGGGAACTAGTGGGCCGACTACACCGTACTGGGGGATACCCCGATAAACTCATCTTT	CALGELVGRLHRTGGYPDKLIF
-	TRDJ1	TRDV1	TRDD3	TGTGCTCTTGGGGAACTAGAGGCCCACTGGGGGATACGCGGGTACACCGATAAACTCATCTTT	CALGELEAHWGIRGYTDKLIF
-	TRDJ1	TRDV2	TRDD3	TGTGCCTGTGGGGGCCTGACTGGGGGATACACTCGCGATAAACTCATCTTT	CACGGLTGGYTRDKLIF
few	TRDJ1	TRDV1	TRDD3	TGTGCTCTTGGGGAACCTCCCCCCTTCCTGCCCTGGTGGGGGGATACGCGGTGGACCGATAAACTCATCTTT	CALGEPPPFLPWWGDTRWTDKLIF
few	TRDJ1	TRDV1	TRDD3	TGTGCTCTTGGGGAAAGATTACCCTACTGGGGATACGATAAACTCATCTTT	CALGERLPYWGYDKLIF
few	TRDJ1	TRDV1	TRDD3	TGTGCTCTTGGGGAACTCCCTCCTAGGGGGATACTGGAGCGGCTCATCTTT	CALGELPPRGILERLIF
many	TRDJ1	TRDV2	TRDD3	TGTGCCTGGGGGAGATCGGGGGGGAACACCCCCTGGGGGATAAGCATCCTTTGGACCGATAAACTCATCTTT	CAWGRSGGNTPWGISILWTDKLIF
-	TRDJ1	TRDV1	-	TGTGCTCTTGGGGAAGCCAGTTTGTTAAGGGGACTCATCTTT	CALGEASLLRGLIF
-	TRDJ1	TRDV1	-	TGTGCTCTTGGGGAACTTGCTTATTCCGGAACCGATAAACTCATCTTT	CALGELAYSGTDKLIF
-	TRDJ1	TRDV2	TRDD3	TGTGCCTGTGACACCACCTGGGGGACAAAGCCCGATAAACTCATCTTT	CACDTTWGTKPDKLIF